These 20 T cell receptor beta chains came from one sample sequenced in a study of identical twins. TCRdb itself ran the 5' RACE reads through MiXCR, one entry per CDR3 protein. The table shows around 500,000 distinct CDR3 sequences, with 12% to 15% occurring only once. This same sample was also taken into another study, of yellow fever vaccine responses in identical twins.

Sequenced input: CD4+ T cells sorted from blood. The receptor set was obtained from a woman younger than 30 in good health.

The chain links TRBV3-1 to TRBJ2-2; TRBD2 matches 10 bases. Germline V gene data show CDR1 as LGHDT and CDR2 as YNNKEL (reference sequence). The V and J ends lost 2 bases and 5 bases, in that order; junction bases with no gene match: 8. This CDR3 contains 17 residues. As DNA, the CDR3 is TGTGCCAGCAGCCAAAAAAGCGGGGGGGCTAGGACCGGGGAGCTGTTTTTT. Translating it yields CASSQKSGGARTGELFF.

This clonotype was seen a handful of times. V gene TRBV6-1 combines with J gene TRBJ2-3, with D possibly being TRBD1 (6 bases). The CDR3 sequence is 18 residues long. The germline V gene encodes CDR1 MNHNS and CDR2 SASEGT. V lost 6 bases and J 0 bases, leaving 22 bases between the germline ends. The CDR3 reads CASSPRKGVISSTDTQYF. CDR3 nucleotides: TGTGCCAGCAGCCCCCGAAAGGGGGTGATCTCTAGCACAGATACGCAGTATTTT.

This chain joins TRBV12-3 or TRBV12-4 and TRBJ2-2; D unresolved. This CDR3 region has 13 residues. V was cut by 7 bases and J by 5 bases, with 11 bases left in between. The CDR3 spells CASIPSRTGELFF. The CDR3 DNA is TGTGCCAGCATTCCTAGTCGAACCGGGGAGCTGTTTTTT.

This clonotype was counted a few times. The chain recombines TRBV20-1 with TRBJ2-4; 11 bases align to TRBD2. Trimming cost V 0 bases and J 7 bases; bases outside gene matches: 5. The CDR3 contains 15 residues. CDR1 DFQATT and CDR2 SNEGSKA come from the germline V gene (reference sequence). The CDR3 DNA is TGCAGTGCTAGAGATAGCGGGGGGGCCGAGAACATTCAGTACTTC. The encoded protein is CSARDSGGAENIQYF.

This clonotype was counted a few times. The genes are TRBV20-1 and TRBJ2-7, with 16 bases lining up with TRBD2. This CDR3 is built from 14 residues. Germline trimming cut 6 bases from V and 5 bases from J; bases unmatched to any gene: 4. Germline values: CDR1 DFQATT, CDR2 SNEGSKA (reference sequence). CDR3 bases: TGCAGTGCCCTGGGACTAGCGGGAGGGAACGAGCAGTACTTC. It is translated as CSALGLAGGNEQYF.

The chain combines TRBV28 with TRBJ2-1, with 15 bases matching TRBD2. Losses at the gene ends were 2 bases for V and 4 bases for J; bases not matched to a gene: 9. The CDR3 sequence is 19 residues long. The germline V gene has CDR1 MDHEN and CDR2 SYDVKM. CDR3 in DNA: TGTGCCAGCAGTTTAAGGAGGACTAGCGGGAGGGATTTTTACAATGAGCAGTTCTTC. It encodes CASSLRRTSGRDFYNEQFF.

V is TRBV6-5 and J is TRBJ2-1; 9 nucleotides align to TRBD2. The ends lost 4 bases at V and 8 bases at J; junction bases unmatched: 15. The CDR3 has 17 amino acids. The germline V gene has CDR1 MNHEY and CDR2 SVGAGI. CDR3 region: CASSWSFGGGARDEQFF. In nucleotides, the CDR3 is TGTGCCAGCAGTTGGTCTTTTGGCGGGGGGGCACGAGATGAGCAGTTCTTC.

Concerning this clonotype itself: At one boundary the junction diverges from the germline segment, which might be a read error. The chain is built from TRBV12-3 or TRBV12-4 and TRBJ1-2, with D unclear. The CDR3 runs 14 residues. CDR3 sequence reads: CASSQGAANYGYTF. The DNA of the CDR3 is TGTGCCAGCAGCCAAGGTGCAGCTAACTATGGCTACACTTTC.

The genes are TRBV28 and TRBJ2-7, with a weak D call TRBD2 (5 bases). Between the trimmed V and J ends, which lost 6 bases and 0 bases, there was a span of 18 bases. Per germline, CDR1 MDHEN and CDR2 SYDVKM. CDR3 length: 16 amino acids. The CDR3 DNA sequence: TGTGCCAGCAGATTGCTAGCTTTTCTAACCTCCTACGAGCAGTACTTC. Protein: CASRLLAFLTSYEQYF.

The chain recombines TRBV29-1 with TRBJ2-1, with 11 bases matching TRBD2. In germline, CDR1 is SQVTM, CDR2 ANQGSEA. Trimming cost V 4 bases and J 7 bases; bases outside gene matches: 3. CDR3 length: 13 residues. The CDR3 region is CSVATSGMNEQFF. CDR3 nucleotide sequence: TGCAGCGTTGCGACTAGCGGGATGAATGAGCAGTTCTTC.

The V call is TRBV14, the J call TRBJ2-1; perhaps D is TRBD1 or TRBD2 (6 bases each). Trimming cost V 2 bases and J 3 bases, with 11 bases left between them. CDR1 and CDR2 (germline): SGHDN, FVKESK. This CDR3 is 15 amino acids long. The CDR3 sequence is CASSQLQGLYNEQFF. The CDR3 coding sequence is TGTGCCAGCAGCCAATTACAGGGACTCTACAATGAGCAGTTCTTC.

To note about this clonotype: Germline is not matched at one junction end, which may reflect a read error. This chain links TRBV3-1 with TRBJ2-7, with D perhaps matching TRBD1 (6 bases). The CDR3 extends over 11 amino acids. From germline, CDR1 is LGHDT and CDR2 YNNKEL (reference sequence). CDR3 in DNA: TGTGCCAGCAGCCAAGGTCCAGGGGCAAGCTTC. The encoded protein is CASSQGPGASF.

The CDR3 DNA follows: TGTGCCAGCGTTACGTTGACGGGCGAGCAGTACTTC. Translated, it gives CASVTLTGEQYF. This chain connects TRBV28 to TRBJ2-7; D gene unclear. Germline V gene lookup returns CDR1 MDHEN and CDR2 SYDVKM. Trimming pared 8 bases from V and 6 bases from J, leaving 14 bases between. This CDR3 region has 12 residues.

Written as DNA, the CDR3 is TGTGCCAGCAGCTTTGAGGGAGGCTCCTACGAGCAGTACTTC. This encodes CASSFEGGSYEQYF. The chain couples TRBV7-6 to TRBJ2-7; possible D gene TRBD2, 6 bases. V lost 3 bases to trimming and J lost 0 bases, with 9 bases between them. The CDR3 loop spans 14 amino acids. Looked up from germline, CDR1 is SGHVS and CDR2 is FNYEAQ.

This clonotype was detected only a few times. The chain employs TRBV5-1 and TRBJ2-7; D call uncertain. The V and J ends lost 4 bases and 2 bases respectively, with 13 bases between them. Germline CDR1 SGHRS, CDR2 YFSETQ. The CDR3 spans 14 residues. The CDR3 region is CASSQLTPPYEQYF. As DNA, the CDR3 is TGCGCCAGCAGCCAACTTACACCCCCCTACGAGCAGTACTTC.

In DNA, the CDR3 is TGCAGCGTTAAGTACCGAACCCCCGGGGCCAACGTCCTGACTTTC. It yields the protein CSVKYRTPGANVLTF. The rearrangement links TRBV29-1 to TRBJ2-6; D gene unclear. The germline V gene has CDR1 SQVTM and CDR2 ANQGSEA. The V end lost 5 bases, the J end lost 4 bases, and 15 bases lay between the germline ends. The CDR3 is made up of 15 amino acids.

This clonotype was recorded a few times. J is TRBJ2-4 and V is TRBV7-2; TRBD2 aligns across 8 bases. Germline loops: CDR1 SGHTA, CDR2 FQGNSA. The CDR3 length is 16 residues. After removal of 4 bases from V and 0 bases from J, the junction contained 5 bases not matched to a gene. CDR3 sequence: CASSSLAALAKNIQYF. DNA for the CDR3: TGTGCCAGCAGCTCACTAGCGGCCTTAGCCAAAAACATTCAGTACTTC. The full variable domain, its missing parts supplied by reference TRBV7-2 and TRBJ2-4, is GAGVSQSPSNKVTEKGKDVELRCDPISGHTALYWYRQSLGQGLEFLIYFQGNSAPDKSGLPSDRFSAERTGGSVSTLTIQRTQQEDSAVYLCASSSLAALAKNIQYFGAGTRLSVL.

This chain uses TRBV7-9 with TRBJ2-5; 7 nucleotides line up with TRBD1. Germline V gene data show CDR1 as SEHNR and CDR2 as FQNEAQ (reference sequence). With 1 base clipped from V and 3 bases from J, the junction kept 5 bases outside the gene matches. This CDR3 is built from 15 residues. The CDR3 DNA sequence: TGTGCCAGCAGCTTAGGAACCGGGACAGAAGAGACCCAGTACTTC. Translated, it gives CASSLGTGTEETQYF.

This clonotype has a handful of counts. The chain recombines TRBV5-4 with TRBJ2-7; 8 bases match TRBD2. The CDR3 spans 15 residues. J was trimmed by 7 bases and V by 4 bases; bases with no gene match: 13. Germline CDR1 and CDR2: SGHNT and YYREEE (reference sequence). The CDR3 coding sequence is TGTGCCAGCAGCCGGGGGGGGCCCCTCCGGGCTGAGCAGTACTTC. It specifies CASSRGGPLRAEQYF.

The J gene is TRBJ2-3, the V gene TRBV5-1, with TRBD2 matching over 9 bases. The ends lost 1 base at V and 4 bases at J; junction bases unmatched: 13. The CDR3 extends over 18 amino acids. The germline gives CDR1 SGHRS, CDR2 YFSETQ. DNA of the CDR3: TGCGCCAGCAGCTTGTATTATCCGGTAGCGGGGGACCCAGATACGCAGTATTTT. Translation gives CASSLYYPVAGDPDTQYF.